The entry below describes one T cell receptor beta chain. The assay was immunoSEQ multiplex PCR, and TCRdb's table has in-frame clones only and misses some. The sample carries 450,000 to 500,000 clones, about nine tenths recorded once. This CDR3 has 12 residues. The V and J ends lost 2 bases and 5 bases respectively, with 4 bases between them. This sample is part of a study of blood T cell repertoires in COVID-19. Turning to the study itself: T cells, B-cell-depleted T cells, or PBMCs supplied cDNA or gDNA.

Participants' reported clinical history set cohort assignment. Material: PBMCs or T cells enriched from blood (not recorded which). This receptor was taken from a woman between 18 and 29 years old who had recovered from COVID-19. This chain uses TRBV12-3 or TRBV12-4 with TRBJ1-5; unclear D gene. The CDR3 sequence is CASSLSDQPQHF. The CDR3 region has the DNA TGTGCCAGCAGTTTATCCGATCAGCCCCAGCATTTT.